This entry lists 8 T cell receptor beta chains sequenced from one sample in a study of tumour-infiltrating T cells in Burkitt lymphoma. Profiled with immunoSEQ multiplex PCR; TCRdb holds only in-frame clones, not every one. The sample lists 7,500 to 9,500 clones, more than 55% seen once, with around 5% in the top ten. Sequenced: tumor tissue. The receptors here all came from a human donor with diffuse large B-cell lymphoma.

The chain couples TRBV29-1 to TRBJ1-1; 7 bases line up with TRBD1. This CDR3 contains 13 residues. V was clipped by 4 bases and J by 4 bases; unmatched bases: 6. CDR1 is SQVTM and CDR2 is ANQGSEA in the germline V gene. As DNA, the CDR3 is TGCAGCGTTGCGGGACAGACTTTCACTGAAGCTTTCTTT. As protein: CSVAGQTFTEAFF.

The chain carries TRBV30 and TRBJ1-6, with a weak D call TRBD1 (5 bases). The CDR3 runs 14 residues. Germline-derived CDR1 and CDR2 are GTSNPN and SVGIG (reference sequence). With 4 bases removed from V and 7 bases from J, the gap between germline ends came to 14 bases. In nucleotides, the CDR3 is TGTGCCTGGATCCGTCTCGGGGGGAATTCACCCCTCCACTTT. Translation: CAWIRLGGNSPLHF. Variable domain in full (rest from reference TRBV30 and TRBJ1-6): SQTIHQWPATLVQPVGSPLSLECTVEGTSNPNLYWYRQAAGRGLQLLFYSVGIGQISSEVPQNLSASRPQDRQFILSSKKLLLSDSGFYLCAWIRLGGNSPLHFGNGTRLTVT.

DNA of the CDR3: TGCGCCAGCAGCGATGGAAACACCATATATTTT. Its translation: CASSDGNTIYF. This chain connects TRBV5-1 to TRBJ1-3; D ambiguous. CDR3 length equals 11 residues. Germline V gene data show CDR1 as SGHRS and CDR2 as YFSETQ. V shed 4 bases and J shed 3 bases, with 2 bases lying between them.

V usage is TRBV10-2 and J usage is TRBJ1-6; TRBD1 matches at 7 bases. The V gene end was trimmed by 8 bases and the J gene end by 7 bases; junction bases not matched to a gene: 11. From germline, CDR1 is WSHSY and CDR2 SAAADI. The CDR3 totals 15 residues. CDR3 sequence reads: CASGGDRYSNSPLHF. The DNA of the CDR3 is TGCGCCAGCGGGGGGGACAGATATTCAAATTCACCCCTCCACTTT.

V and J are TRBV6-1 and TRBJ2-1, with 13 nucleotides matching TRBD2. Germline V CDR1 and CDR2: MNHNS, SASEGT. J was trimmed by 4 bases and V by 7 bases; bases with no gene match: 4. This CDR3 has 15 residues. In nucleotides, the CDR3 is TGTGCCAGCATGGGGACTAGCGGGGTTTACAATGAGCAGTTCTTC. Protein product: CASMGTSGVYNEQFF.

This chain uses TRBV28 with TRBJ2-7; D might be TRBD1 or TRBD2, each matching 5 bases. The germline V gene encodes CDR1 MDHEN and CDR2 SYDVKM. CDR3 length: 14 amino acids. V was cut by 1 base and J by 3 bases, with 10 bases left in between. DNA for the CDR3: TGTGCCAGCAGTTTATCCGGGGCATACTACGAGCAGTACTTC. This encodes CASSLSGAYYEQYF.

By share, this clone ranks as medium-sized. This chain uses TRBV5-4 with TRBJ2-2, with D possibly TRBD1 on 6 matching bases. V lost 5 bases, J lost 4 bases, and 15 bases lay in between. The CDR3 length is 15 residues. Per the germline V gene, CDR1 is SGHNT and CDR2 is YYREEE (reference sequence). CDR3 DNA: TGTGCCAGCAGGGTCGGGACAACCGGCACCGGGGAGCTGTTTTTT. It codes for CASRVGTTGTGELFF. The full variable domain, with the rest looked up from reference TRBV5-4 and TRBJ2-2, is ETGVTQSPTHLIKTRGQQVTLRCSSQSGHNTVSWYQQALGQGPQFIFQYYREEENGRGNFPPRFSGLQFPNYSSELNVNALELDDSALYLCASRVGTTGTGELFFGEGSRLTVL.

The rearrangement links TRBV28 to TRBJ2-3; no reliable D call. The CDR3 length is 16 residues. V was clipped by 8 bases and J by 6 bases, with 24 bases between them. CDR1 and CDR2 from the germline V gene are MDHEN and SYDVKM. The CDR3 sequence: CASSYWTEPATDTQYF. CDR3 in DNA: TGTGCCAGCTCTTATTGGACGGAGCCAGCTACGGATACGCAGTATTTT.